This T cell receptor (beta chain) was recovered during a study of blood T cells in healthy people across ages. Per the germline V gene, CDR1 is MDHEN and CDR2 is SYDVKM. Trimming took off 10 bases at V and 5 bases at J, with 17 bases between the two ends. The CDR3 totals 13 residues. Primers used in a second PCR of roughly 6 to 11 cycles were a sample-barcoded 5' primer and a J-beta primer mix. A tag from a template-switch adaptor with 12 random nucleotides marked each cDNA molecule. Sequencing yielded, for each sample, at least 2.5 million paired-end reads carrying CDR3. TCRdb processed the 5' RACE reads anew with MiXCR; each CDR3 protein has one entry. The data contain hundreds of thousands of distinct CDR3 sequences, 20% to 25% of them seen just once; the ten biggest clones take up 9.4%. Only a few counts were recorded for this clonotype. These data were likewise used in another study, on T cells of mothers and their children. This second report adds: The study obtained over 8.5 million TCR beta CDR3 reads per mother and a few million per child. Persisting microchimeric T cell clones went undetected.

The chain has TRBV28 and TRBJ2-5, with D tentatively TRBD2 (5 bases). Sequencing was done on a sample of blood. The sequence derives from a boy between 5 and 17 years old in good health. CDR3 nucleotide sequence: TGTGCCACCCGGGGTCTGGGATCGGAGACCCAGTACTTC. This translates into CATRGLGSETQYF.